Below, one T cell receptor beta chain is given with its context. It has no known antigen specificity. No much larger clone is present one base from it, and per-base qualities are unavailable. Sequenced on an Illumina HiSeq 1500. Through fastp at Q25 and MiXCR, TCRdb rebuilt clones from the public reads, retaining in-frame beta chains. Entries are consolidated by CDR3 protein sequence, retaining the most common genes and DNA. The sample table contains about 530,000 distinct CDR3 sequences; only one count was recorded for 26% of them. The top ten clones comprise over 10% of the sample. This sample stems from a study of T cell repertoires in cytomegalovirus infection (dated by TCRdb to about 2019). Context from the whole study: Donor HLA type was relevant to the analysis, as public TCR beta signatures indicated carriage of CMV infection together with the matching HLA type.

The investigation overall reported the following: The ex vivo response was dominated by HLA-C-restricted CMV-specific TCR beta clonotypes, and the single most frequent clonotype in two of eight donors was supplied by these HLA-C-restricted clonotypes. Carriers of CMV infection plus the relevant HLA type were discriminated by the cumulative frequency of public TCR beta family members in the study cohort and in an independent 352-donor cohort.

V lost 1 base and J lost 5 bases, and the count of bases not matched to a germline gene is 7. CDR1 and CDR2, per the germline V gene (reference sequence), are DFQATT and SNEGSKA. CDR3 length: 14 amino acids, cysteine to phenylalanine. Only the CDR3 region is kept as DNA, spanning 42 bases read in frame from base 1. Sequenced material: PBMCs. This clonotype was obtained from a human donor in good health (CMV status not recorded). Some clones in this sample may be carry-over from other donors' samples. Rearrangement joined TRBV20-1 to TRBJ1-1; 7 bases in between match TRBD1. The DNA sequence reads TGCAGTGCTAGAGCAGGGACAGCCTCAACTGAAGCTTTCTTT. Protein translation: CSARAGTASTEAFF.